The 18 T cell receptor beta chains below were found in one sample sequenced in a study of regulatory T cells in long-lasting Graves disease. Regarding time point: newly diagnosed GD, antithyroid drugs for less than 3 months. From RNA extracted from PBMCs, the TCR library was made. Sequencing libraries for TCR beta were prepared with iRepertoire HTBI primers and Arm-PCR of CDR3 regions. One entry per CDR3 protein, called by TCRdb with MiXCR from the multiplex PCR reads. The sample shows about 370,000 distinct CDR3 sequences, around 15% of them seen only once. The sample here was peripheral blood mononuclear cells (PBMCs), taken at new diagnosis, from a patient treated with antithyroid drugs. The receptor source for this set is a female donor with Graves disease.

Only a few counts were recorded for this clonotype. A much larger clone differs by one base, so this may be a read error. J is TRBJ2-7 and V is TRBV18, with unresolved D. The V end was cut by 4 bases, the J end by 1 base, with 11 bases between. Per germline, CDR1 KGHSH and CDR2 LQKENI. This CDR3 is built from 14 residues. The CDR3 is CASSLDSRSYEQYF. The CDR3 DNA sequence: TGTGCCAGCTCACTAGACTCAAGATCCTACGAGCAGTACTTC.

The sample holds many counts of this clonotype. The chain joins TRBV27 to TRBJ2-3, with 8 bases that match TRBD2. The CDR3 consists of 15 residues. The V gene end was trimmed by 5 bases and the J gene end by 2 bases; junction bases not matched to a gene: 6. Germline values: CDR1 MNHEY, CDR2 SMNVEV (reference sequence). CDR3 residues: CASSDERGSTDTQYF. The CDR3 coding sequence is TGTGCCAGCAGTGACGAGCGGGGGTCCACAGATACGCAGTATTTT.

This clonotype was observed many times. The J gene is TRBJ2-1, the V gene TRBV7-9, with TRBD2 matching 12 bases. CDR1 and CDR2 (germline): SEHNR, FQNEAQ (reference sequence). V dropped 0 bases and J dropped 9; count of bases not matched to a gene: 6. The CDR3 loop spans 16 amino acids. The CDR3 loop reads CASSLAPASGGAEQFF. In nucleotides, the CDR3 is TGTGCCAGCAGCTTAGCACCGGCTAGCGGGGGGGCTGAGCAGTTCTTC.

This clonotype came up once. The gene calls are TRBV7-3 and TRBJ1-6; 7 nucleotides match TRBD1. V lost 5 bases, J lost 5 bases, and 12 bases stayed unmatched. The germline gives CDR1 SGHTA, CDR2 FQGTGA. This CDR3 is built from 17 residues. In nucleotides, the CDR3 is TGTGCCAGCAGCCCACATCCAGGACAGGTTAATAATTCACCCCTCCACTTT. Translating it yields CASSPHPGQVNNSPLHF.

In its sample, this clonotype was seen a few times. The CDR3 sequence: CASSIKTGVFYGYTF. The DNA for the CDR3 is TGTGCCAGTAGTATAAAGACAGGGGTCTTCTATGGCTACACCTTC. The chain joins TRBV19 to TRBJ1-2; 8 bases map to TRBD1. Losses at the gene ends were 2 bases for V and 4 bases for J; bases not matched to a gene: 6. CDR3 length: 15 residues. Germline lookup yields CDR1 LNHDA and CDR2 SQIVND (reference sequence).

V is TRBV29-1 and J is TRBJ2-3, with TRBD1 as a possible D gene (5 bases). Trimming removed 1 base at V and 3 bases at J, with 8 bases between. Germline loops: CDR1 SQVTM, CDR2 ANQGSEA. The CDR3 is 13 amino acids. CDR3: CSVEGTNTDTQYF. The DNA for the CDR3 is TGCAGCGTTGAAGGGACAAATACAGATACGCAGTATTTT.

There are many counts of this clonotype. The V and J genes are TRBV7-3 and TRBJ2-2; tentative D call: TRBD2 (5 bases). V was shortened by 5 bases and J by 4 bases, with 17 bases between the two germline ends. Germline loops: CDR1 SGHTA, CDR2 FQGTGA. The CDR3 length is 16 residues. CDR3 region: CASSPRGARGTGELFF. The DNA for the CDR3 is TGTGCCAGCAGCCCAAGAGGTGCTCGGGGCACCGGGGAGCTGTTTTTT.

There are many counts of this clonotype. This chain joins TRBV12-3 or TRBV12-4 and TRBJ1-5; TRBD1 might be the D (5 bases). This CDR3 contains 15 residues. The V end was cut by 3 bases, the J end by 3 bases, with 12 bases between. CDR3 sequence reads: CASSLRDGLNQPQHF. The CDR3 DNA reads TGTGCCAGCAGTTTGAGGGACGGTCTCAATCAGCCCCAGCATTTT.

On this clonotype itself: Without the conserved terminal phenylalanine or tryptophan, this CDR3 likely stems from a read error. The chain is built from TRBV28 and TRBJ1-5; a possible D gene is TRBD1 (6 bases). The CDR3 runs 15 residues. Trimming shortened V by 7 bases and J by 6 bases, and 19 bases separated the two germline ends. From germline, CDR1 is MDHEN and CDR2 SYDVKM. The CDR3 region is CASNSATGLGQPQHL. The CDR3 DNA is TGTGCCAGCAATTCCGCTACAGGGTTGGGTCAGCCCCAGCATCTT.

In this sample, this clonotype turned up many times. This chain uses TRBV3-1 with TRBJ1-3; D is undetermined. The CDR3 is made up of 15 amino acids. V was cut by 0 bases and J by 0 bases, with 6 bases left in between. The germline CDR1 and CDR2 sequences are LGHDT and YNNKEL (reference sequence). CDR3 in DNA: TGTGCCAGCAGCCAAGACTGGATCTCTGGAAACACCATATATTTT. This translates into CASSQDWISGNTIYF.

This clonotype was recorded many times. The V call is TRBV5-4, the J call TRBJ2-7; the D is unclear. Germline CDR1 reads SGHNT; CDR2 reads YYREEE (reference sequence). V was pared by 2 bases and J by 5 bases, with 14 bases between. The CDR3 has 14 amino acids. In nucleotides, the CDR3 is TGTGCCAGCAGCTTTAATTTGGGGTTCAACGAGCAGTACTTC. Protein sequence: CASSFNLGFNEQYF.

This clonotype was found many times. The J gene is TRBJ2-7, the V gene TRBV9; TRBD2 matches at 7 bases. The V segment lost 5 bases and the J segment 3 bases; nucleotides outside the gene matches: 5. Germline V CDR1 and CDR2: SGDLS, YYNGEE. This CDR3 is 13 amino acids long. The CDR3 region has the DNA TGTGCCAGCAGTTCCTCGGGGGGCTACGAGCAGTACTTC. This sequence encodes CASSSSGGYEQYF.

J is TRBJ1-4 and V is TRBV19; D call uncertain. V was clipped by 6 bases and J by 3 bases, with 11 bases between them. The CDR3 length is 14 residues. Germline V gives CDR1 LNHDA, CDR2 SQIVND (reference sequence). The chain's CDR3 is CASSIPRANEKLFF. CDR3 DNA sequence: TGTGCCAGTAGCATCCCGCGGGCTAATGAAAAACTGTTTTTT.

In this sample, this clonotype turned up many times. This sequence joins TRBV3-1 and TRBJ1-1, with D perhaps matching TRBD1 (5 bases). This CDR3 has 13 amino acids. The germline V gene encodes CDR1 LGHDT and CDR2 YNNKEL (reference sequence). V was cut by 1 base and J by 8 bases, with 11 bases left in between. The CDR3, as DNA: TGTGCCAGCAGCCAAGTCGGGGGTGTGGAAGCTTTCTTT. Translating it yields CASSQVGGVEAFF.

Many counts were recorded for this clonotype. This chain links TRBV2 with TRBJ2-2; 9 positions agree with TRBD1. The length of the CDR3 is 15 residues. V shed 5 bases and J 2 bases; nucleotides not matched to a gene: 3. Germline V lookup: CDR1 SNHLY, CDR2 FYNNEI. CDR3: CASSWDRENTGELFF. CDR3 bases: TGTGCCAGCAGTTGGGACAGGGAAAACACCGGGGAGCTGTTTTTT. Supplemented by reference TRBV2 and TRBJ2-2, the full variable domain reads EPEVTQTPSHQVTQMGQEVILRCVPISNHLYFYWYRQILGQKVEFLVSFYNNEISEKSEIFDDQFSVERPDGSNFTLKIRSTKLEDSAMYFCASSWDRENTGELFFGEGSRLTVL.

This clonotype was observed a handful of times. This sequence joins TRBV19 and TRBJ1-3, with D possibly TRBD1 on 5 matching bases. This CDR3 spans 15 amino acids. Germline-derived CDR1 and CDR2 are LNHDA and SQIVND (reference sequence). The V end lost 7 bases, the J end lost 0 bases, and 13 bases lay between the germline ends. For the CDR3, the DNA is TGTGCCAGTACCGTGGGACGGTTCTCTGGAAACACCATATATTTT. Its protein is CASTVGRFSGNTIYF.

This clonotype was seen ten or more times. The chain employs TRBV9 and TRBJ1-2; D is ambiguous. V was trimmed by 4 bases and J by 11 bases, leaving 18 bases between them. The CDR3 covers 13 residues. Looked up from germline, CDR1 is SGDLS and CDR2 is YYNGEE. CDR3 loop: CASSITTDGLYTF. The CDR3 DNA reads as TGTGCCAGCAGCATAACAACGGACGGCCTTTACACCTTC. Supplemented by reference TRBV9 and TRBJ1-2, the full variable domain reads DSGVTQTPKHLITATGQRVTLRCSPRSGDLSVYWYQQSLDQGLQFLIQYYNGEERAKGNILERFSAQQFPDLHSELNLSSLELGDSALYFCASSITTDGLYTFGSGTRLTVV.

This clonotype was detected ten times or more. The rearrangement joins TRBV28 to TRBJ2-2; TRBD1 agrees at 9 bases. Unmatched junction bases numbered 15, after V lost 7 bases and J lost 9 bases. The CDR3 sequence is 16 residues long. Germline loops: CDR1 MDHEN, CDR2 SYDVKM. CDR3 amino acids: CASTPLDRGVGRELFF. The DNA for the CDR3 is TGTGCCAGCACACCCTTGGACAGGGGCGTAGGCCGGGAGCTGTTTTTT.